This T cell receptor (beta chain) was identified during a study of control samples from healthy donors and cancer patients. The CDR3 consists of 14 residues. Germline assignment: CDR1 SGHTA and CDR2 FQGNSA. V was shortened by 4 bases and J by 8 bases, with 16 bases between the two germline ends. Data came from immunoSEQ multiplex PCR; TCRdb stores just in-frame clones and leaves some out. This sample has tens of thousands of clones, with 93% found just once. The chain has TRBV7-2 and TRBJ2-3; D is possibly TRBD1 (6 bases). The clonotype comes from a woman aged 50 to 60 with head and neck cancer. Sample: PBMCs. In DNA form, the CDR3 reads TGTGCCAGCAGCTCCACTCGGGACAAAACTACGCAGTATTTT. This codes for CASSSTRDKTTQYF.